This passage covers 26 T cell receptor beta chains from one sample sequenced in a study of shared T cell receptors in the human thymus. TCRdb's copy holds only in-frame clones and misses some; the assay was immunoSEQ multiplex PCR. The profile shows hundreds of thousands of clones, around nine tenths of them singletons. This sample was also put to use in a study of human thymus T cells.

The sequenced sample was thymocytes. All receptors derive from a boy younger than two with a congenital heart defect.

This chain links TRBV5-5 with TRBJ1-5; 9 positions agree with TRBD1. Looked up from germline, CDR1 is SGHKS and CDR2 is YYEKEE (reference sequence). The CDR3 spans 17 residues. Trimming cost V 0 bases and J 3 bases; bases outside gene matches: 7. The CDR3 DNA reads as TGTGCCAGCAGCTTGGATGGGGGGACAGGGAACAATCAGCCCCAGCATTTT. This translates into CASSLDGGTGNNQPQHF.

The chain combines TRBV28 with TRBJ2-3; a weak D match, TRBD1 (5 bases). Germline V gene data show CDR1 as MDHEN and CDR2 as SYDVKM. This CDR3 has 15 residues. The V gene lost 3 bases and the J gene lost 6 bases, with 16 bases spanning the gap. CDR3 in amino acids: CASSFRAGERDTQYF. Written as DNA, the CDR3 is TGTGCCAGCAGTTTCAGGGCAGGTGAGAGGGATACGCAGTATTTT.

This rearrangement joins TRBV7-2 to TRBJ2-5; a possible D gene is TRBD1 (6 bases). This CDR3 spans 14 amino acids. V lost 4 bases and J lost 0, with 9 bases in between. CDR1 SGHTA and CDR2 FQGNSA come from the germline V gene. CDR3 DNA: TGTGCCAGCAGCTCCCGGGACAACCAAGAGACCCAGTACTTC. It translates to CASSSRDNQETQYF.

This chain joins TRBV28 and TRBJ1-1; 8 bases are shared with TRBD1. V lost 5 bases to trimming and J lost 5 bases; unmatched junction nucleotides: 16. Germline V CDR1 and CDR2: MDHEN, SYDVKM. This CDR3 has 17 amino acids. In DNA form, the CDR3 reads TGTGCCAGCAGTCCCCTAGGACAGGGAGGCGGGTGGACTGAAGCTTTCTTT. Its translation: CASSPLGQGGGWTEAFF.

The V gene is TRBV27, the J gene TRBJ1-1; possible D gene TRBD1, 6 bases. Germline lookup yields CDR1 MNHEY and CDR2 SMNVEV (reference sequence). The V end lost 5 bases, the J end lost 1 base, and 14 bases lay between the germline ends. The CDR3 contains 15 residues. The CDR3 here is CASSPPSTGNTEAFF. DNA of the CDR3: TGTGCCAGCAGTCCCCCCTCGACAGGGAACACTGAAGCTTTCTTT.

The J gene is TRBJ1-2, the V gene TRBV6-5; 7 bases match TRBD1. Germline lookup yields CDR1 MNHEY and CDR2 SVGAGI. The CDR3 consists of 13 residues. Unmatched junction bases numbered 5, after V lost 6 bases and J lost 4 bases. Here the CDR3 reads CASSKTGTYGYTF. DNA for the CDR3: TGTGCCAGCAGCAAGACAGGGACCTATGGCTACACCTTC.

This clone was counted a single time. CDR3 DNA sequence: TGTGCCAGCAGTCACAATAGCGGCACAGATACGCAGTATTTT. Translation gives CASSHNSGTDTQYF. The V call is TRBV6-5, the J call TRBJ2-3; D is possibly TRBD2 (5 bases). The CDR3 extends over 14 amino acids. Trimming left V 5 bases short and J 1 base short, with 10 bases between. Germline CDR1 reads MNHEY; CDR2 reads SVGAGI.

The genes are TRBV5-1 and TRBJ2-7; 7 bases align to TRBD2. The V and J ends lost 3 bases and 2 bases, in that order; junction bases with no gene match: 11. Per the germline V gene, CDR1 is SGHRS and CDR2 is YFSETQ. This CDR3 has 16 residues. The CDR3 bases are TGCGCCAGCAGCTCTGGACTAGTTCCCCCGACCTACGAGCAGTACTTC. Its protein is CASSSGLVPPTYEQYF. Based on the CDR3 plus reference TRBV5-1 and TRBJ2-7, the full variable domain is KAGVTQTPRYLIKTRGQQVTLSCSPISGHRSVSWYQQTPGQGLQFLFEYFSETQRNKGNFPGRFSGRQFSNSRSEMNVSTLELGDSALYLCASSSGLVPPTYEQYFGPGTRLTVT.

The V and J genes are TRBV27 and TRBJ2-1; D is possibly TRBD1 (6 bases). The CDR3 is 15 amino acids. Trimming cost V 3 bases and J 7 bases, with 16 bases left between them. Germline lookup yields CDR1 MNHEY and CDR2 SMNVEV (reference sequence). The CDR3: CASSFADGQGNEQFF. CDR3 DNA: TGTGCCAGCAGTTTTGCGGACGGGCAGGGGAATGAGCAGTTCTTC.

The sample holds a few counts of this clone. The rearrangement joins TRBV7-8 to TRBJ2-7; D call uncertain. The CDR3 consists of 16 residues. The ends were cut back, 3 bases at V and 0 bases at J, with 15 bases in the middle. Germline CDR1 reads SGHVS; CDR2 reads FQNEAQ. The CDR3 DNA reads TGTGCCAGCAGCTTTGCAGGTGGCTTATACTCCTACGAGCAGTACTTC. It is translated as CASSFAGGLYSYEQYF.

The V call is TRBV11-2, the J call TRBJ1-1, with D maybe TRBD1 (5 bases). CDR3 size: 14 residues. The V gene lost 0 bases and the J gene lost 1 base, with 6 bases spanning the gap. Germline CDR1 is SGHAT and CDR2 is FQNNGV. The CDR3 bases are TGTGCCAGCAGCTTAGATCAGGGGAACACTGAAGCTTTCTTT. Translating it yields CASSLDQGNTEAFF.

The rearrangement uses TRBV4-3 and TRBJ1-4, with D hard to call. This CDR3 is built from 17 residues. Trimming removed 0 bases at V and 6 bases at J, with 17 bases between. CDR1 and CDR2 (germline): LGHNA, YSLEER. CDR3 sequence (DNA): TGCGCCAGCAGCCAAGAAACGGAGCTTAAGTTAGATGAAAAACTGTTTTTT. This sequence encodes CASSQETELKLDEKLFF.

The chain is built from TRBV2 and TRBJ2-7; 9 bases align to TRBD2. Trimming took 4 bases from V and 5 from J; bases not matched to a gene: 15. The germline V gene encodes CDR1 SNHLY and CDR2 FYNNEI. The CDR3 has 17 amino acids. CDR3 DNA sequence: TGTGCCAGCAGTGCTGGCAGGGATAGCGGGAGAGACCACGAGCAGTACTTC. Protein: CASSAGRDSGRDHEQYF.

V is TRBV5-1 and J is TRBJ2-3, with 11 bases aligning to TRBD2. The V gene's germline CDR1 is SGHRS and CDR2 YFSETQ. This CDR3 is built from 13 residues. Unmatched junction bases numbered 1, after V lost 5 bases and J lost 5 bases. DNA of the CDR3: TGCGCCAGCAGGGGACTAGCGGAAGATACGCAGTATTTT. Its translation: CASRGLAEDTQYF.

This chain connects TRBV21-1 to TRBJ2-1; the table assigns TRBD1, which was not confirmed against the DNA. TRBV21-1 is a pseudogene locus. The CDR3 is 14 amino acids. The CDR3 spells CASSDGTGDNEQFF. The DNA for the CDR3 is TGTGCCAGCAGCGACGGGACAGGGGACAATGAGCAGTTCTTC.

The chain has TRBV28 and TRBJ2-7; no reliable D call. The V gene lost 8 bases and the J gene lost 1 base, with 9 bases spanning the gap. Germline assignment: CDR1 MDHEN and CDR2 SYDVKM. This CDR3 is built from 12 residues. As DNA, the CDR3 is TGTGCCAGCTTGTCCGGGTCCTACGAGCAGTACTTC. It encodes CASLSGSYEQYF.

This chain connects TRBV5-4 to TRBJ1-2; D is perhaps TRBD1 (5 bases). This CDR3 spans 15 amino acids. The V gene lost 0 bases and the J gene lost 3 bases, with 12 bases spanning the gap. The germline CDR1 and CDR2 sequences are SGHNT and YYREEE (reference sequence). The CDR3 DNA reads TGTGCCAGCAGCTTGGCCTTTGGCAGGGACTATGGCTACACCTTC. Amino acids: CASSLAFGRDYGYTF.

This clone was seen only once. The CDR3: CATSRDGAGWAYEQYF. CDR3 bases: TGTGCCACCAGCAGAGATGGAGCGGGCTGGGCCTACGAGCAGTACTTC. V usage is TRBV15 and J usage is TRBJ2-5; D is possibly TRBD2 (6 bases). Matching the DNA end better, TRBJ2-7 makes the J call doubtful. The CDR3 has 16 residues. From germline, CDR1 is LNHNV and CDR2 YYDKDF (reference sequence).

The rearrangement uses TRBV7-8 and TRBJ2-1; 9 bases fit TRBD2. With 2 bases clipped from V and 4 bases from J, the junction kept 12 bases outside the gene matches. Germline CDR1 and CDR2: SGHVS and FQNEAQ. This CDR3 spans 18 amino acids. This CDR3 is CASSLKSASGASYNEQFF. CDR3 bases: TGTGCCAGCAGCTTAAAGTCGGCTAGCGGGGCATCATACAATGAGCAGTTCTTC.

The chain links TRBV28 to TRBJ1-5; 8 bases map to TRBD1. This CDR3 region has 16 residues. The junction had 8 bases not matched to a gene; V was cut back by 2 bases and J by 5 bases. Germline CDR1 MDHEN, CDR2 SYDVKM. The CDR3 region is CASSLIGTGTHQPQHF. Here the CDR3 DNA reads TGTGCCAGCAGTTTAATAGGGACAGGCACCCATCAGCCCCAGCATTTT.

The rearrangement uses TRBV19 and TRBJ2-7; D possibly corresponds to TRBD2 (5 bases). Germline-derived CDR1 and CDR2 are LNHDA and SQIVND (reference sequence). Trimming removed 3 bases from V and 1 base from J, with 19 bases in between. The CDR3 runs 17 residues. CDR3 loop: CASSIASRRQESYEQYF. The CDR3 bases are TGTGCCAGTAGTATCGCTTCACGGAGGCAGGAGTCCTACGAGCAGTACTTC.

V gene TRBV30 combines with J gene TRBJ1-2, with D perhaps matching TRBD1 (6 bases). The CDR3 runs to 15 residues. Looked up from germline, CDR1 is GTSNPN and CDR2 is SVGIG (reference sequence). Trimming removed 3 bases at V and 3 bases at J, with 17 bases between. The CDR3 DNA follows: TGTGCCTGGAGCCTCAGCTGGAAGGGGGACTATGGCTACACCTTC. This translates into CAWSLSWKGDYGYTF.

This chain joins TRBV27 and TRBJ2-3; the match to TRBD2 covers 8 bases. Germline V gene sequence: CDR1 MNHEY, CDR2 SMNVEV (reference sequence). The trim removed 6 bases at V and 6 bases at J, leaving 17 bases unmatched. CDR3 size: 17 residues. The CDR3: CASSPDPGRDRRDTQYF. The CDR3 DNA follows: TGTGCCAGCAGCCCAGACCCCGGGAGGGATAGGCGGGATACGCAGTATTTT.

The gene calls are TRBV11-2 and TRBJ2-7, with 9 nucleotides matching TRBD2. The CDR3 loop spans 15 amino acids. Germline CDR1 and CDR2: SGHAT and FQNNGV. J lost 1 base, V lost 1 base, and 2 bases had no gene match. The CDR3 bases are TGTGCCAGCAGCTTAGGGCGGGAGGGATCCTACGAGCAGTACTTC. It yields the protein CASSLGREGSYEQYF.

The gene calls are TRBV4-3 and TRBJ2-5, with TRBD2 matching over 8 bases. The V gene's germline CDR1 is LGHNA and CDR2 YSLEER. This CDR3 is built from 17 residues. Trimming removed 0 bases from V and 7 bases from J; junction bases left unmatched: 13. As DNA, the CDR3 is TGCGCCAGCAGCCAAGATTCGTCCGGGAGGGCCGAAGGGACCCAGTACTTC. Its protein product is CASSQDSSGRAEGTQYF.

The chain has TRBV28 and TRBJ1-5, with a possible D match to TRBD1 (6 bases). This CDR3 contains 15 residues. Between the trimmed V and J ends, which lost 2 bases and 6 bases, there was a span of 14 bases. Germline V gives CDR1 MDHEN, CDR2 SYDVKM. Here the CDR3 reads CASSLTPGRGQPQHF. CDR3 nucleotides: TGTGCCAGCAGTTTAACCCCTGGCAGGGGTCAGCCCCAGCATTTT.